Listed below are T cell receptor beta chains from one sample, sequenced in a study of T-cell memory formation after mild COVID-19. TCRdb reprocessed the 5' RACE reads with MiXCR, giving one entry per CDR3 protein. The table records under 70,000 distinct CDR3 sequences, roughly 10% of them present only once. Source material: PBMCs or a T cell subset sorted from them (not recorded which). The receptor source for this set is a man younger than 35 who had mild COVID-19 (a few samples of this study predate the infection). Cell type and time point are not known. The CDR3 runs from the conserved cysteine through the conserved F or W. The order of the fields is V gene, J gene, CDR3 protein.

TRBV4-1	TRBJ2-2	CASSPPGLNTGELFF
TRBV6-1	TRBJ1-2	CASSDPVTAYGYTF
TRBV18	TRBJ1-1	CASSLIRGPRGTEAFF
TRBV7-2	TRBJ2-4	CASSLEAGGLGYIQYF
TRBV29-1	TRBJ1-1	CSVDRVQNTEAFF
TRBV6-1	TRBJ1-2	CASTTTGNYGYTF
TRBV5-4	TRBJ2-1	CASSPVIAGDNEQFF
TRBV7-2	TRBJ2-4	CASSRQGRNIQYF
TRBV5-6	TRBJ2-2	CASSRETGHRVGELFF
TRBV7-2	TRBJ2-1	CASSLPRGRRGNEQFF
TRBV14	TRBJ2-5	CASSQDRPDRGTETQYF
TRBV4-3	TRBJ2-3	CASSQDHRTREDTQYF
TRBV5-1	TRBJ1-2	CASRGQASNYGYTF
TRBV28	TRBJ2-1	CASSLVGYNEQFF
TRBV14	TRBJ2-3	CASSQVQSRRDTQYF
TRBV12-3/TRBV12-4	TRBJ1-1	CASRFTTGGKAFF
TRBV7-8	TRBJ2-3	CASSPLQTTQYF
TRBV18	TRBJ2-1	CASSPDWGAYNEQFF
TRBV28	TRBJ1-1	CASSLRQGWTEAFF
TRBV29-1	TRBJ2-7	CSVAPDSYYEQYF
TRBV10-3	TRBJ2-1	CAISRDSNEQFF
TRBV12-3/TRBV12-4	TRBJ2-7	CASSVRSHEQYF